Listed below are T cell receptor beta chains from one sample, sequenced in a study of T cell repertoires in cytomegalovirus infection. These TCRs are of unknown antigen specificity. One entry per CDR3 protein results from TCRdb running MiXCR on the reads. The sample consists of roughly 200,000 distinct CDR3 sequences, 35% to 40% of them appearing once. Sequenced here: CD8+ T cells from cultured PBMCs, sampled from culture after CMV antigen stimulation. The source of these receptors is a human donor in good health (CMV status not recorded). Some clones in this sample may be carry-over from other donors' samples. Both conserved end residues are part of each CDR3. A D gene is named only where the DNA matches it firmly. Clone size is not always given. Where it is, it says once, few, many or a class for expanded clones.

d_gene	abundance	v_gene	j_gene	CDR3nt	CDR3aa
TRBD1	few	TRBV29-1	TRBJ2-1	TGCAGCGTTGAATGGTCGGACAGGCCTTCGGCGTATGAGCAGTTCTTC	CSVEWSDRPSAYEQFF
TRBD2	NA	TRBV5-5	TRBJ2-1	TGTGCCAGCACCCCGGGAGGGAGATACAATGAGCAGTTCTTC	CASTPGGRYNEQFF
NA	NA	TRBV19	TRBJ1-1	TGTGCCAGTACTATTGGGGGCATGAACACTGAAGCTTTCTTT	CASTIGGMNTEAFF
NA	NA	TRBV15	TRBJ1-1	TGTGCCACCAGCAGAGATGGCAGGACCCTCATTAGGGCTTTCTTT	CATSRDGRTLIRAFF
NA	NA	TRBV12-3/TRBV12-4	TRBJ2-7	TGTGCCAGCAGTCCGTCCGGGGTTGGGGCCTCCTACGAGCAGTACTTC	CASSPSGVGASYEQYF
TRBD2	many	TRBV7-9	TRBJ2-3	TGTGCCAGCAGCTCCGCTTGGCGGGAGCCGGTAGATACGCAGTATTTT	CASSSAWREPVDTQYF
TRBD1	NA	TRBV5-1	TRBJ2-7	TGCGCCAGCAGCTTCCGGGACAGGGGCCACGAGCAGTACTTC	CASSFRDRGHEQYF
NA	NA	TRBV6-6	TRBJ2-7	TGTGCCAGCAGTCAGGGGCCCACAGCCTACGAGCAGTACTTC	CASSQGPTAYEQYF
TRBD1	few	TRBV11-2	TRBJ1-5	TGTGCCAGCAGCTTAGGCGACAGGGGGAGTCAGCCCCAGCATTTT	CASSLGDRGSQPQHF
TRBD1	many	TRBV28	TRBJ1-4	TGTGCCAGCAGTCACGGGACAGCTATTAATGAAAAACTGTTTTTT	CASSHGTAINEKLFF
NA	many	TRBV7-8	TRBJ2-5	TGTGCCAGCAGCCCAACGACAGACGCCCAGTACTTC	CASSPTTDAQYF
NA	NA	TRBV7-9	TRBJ2-5	TGTGCCAGCAGCTTGTTTGAGGGATTCGGGACCCAGTACTTC	CASSLFEGFGTQYF
NA	NA	TRBV7-9	TRBJ2-5	TGTGCCAGCAGCTCCACCGAAAGGGCGGGAGAGACCCAGTACTTC	CASSSTERAGETQYF
TRBD2	NA	TRBV29-1	TRBJ2-1	TGCAGCGTCCTAGCGGGAGTGTATAATGAGCAGTTCTTC	CSVLAGVYNEQFF
NA	few	TRBV27	TRBJ2-7	TGTGCCAGCAGTCAATCAGGAGAGCAGTACTTC	CASSQSGEQYF
NA	NA	TRBV28	TRBJ1-1	TGTGCCAGCACCGGCAATGAAATGGGACTGATCACTGAAGCTTTCTTT	CASTGNEMGLITEAFF
NA	few	TRBV7-2	TRBJ2-7	TGTGCCAGCAGCTTATTTGTGGGGGGCGGGGAGCAGTACTTC	CASSLFVGGGEQYF
TRBD2	many	TRBV7-2	TRBJ2-7	TGTGCCAGCAGCTTATGGAGCGGGAGGGTATACGAGCAGTACTTC	CASSLWSGRVYEQYF
TRBD1	NA	TRBV15	TRBJ2-6	TGTGCCACCAGCAGAGGGGGGACAGTCGCCTCCTCTGGGGCCAACGTCCTGACTTTC	CATSRGGTVASSGANVLTF
NA	NA	TRBV12-3/TRBV12-4	TRBJ1-1	TGTGCCAGCAGCCGGGACCCGGGTACTGAAGCTTTCTTT	CASSRDPGTEAFF
TRBD2	NA	TRBV5-5	TRBJ2-2	TGTGCCAGCAATGGGCTAGCGGGAGCGAAAACCGGGGAGCTGTTTTTT	CASNGLAGAKTGELFF
NA	once	TRBV24-1	TRBJ1-5	TGTGCCACCAGTGAAGGAAACAGCAATCAGCCCCAGCATTTT	CATSEGNSNQPQHF
NA	few	TRBV6-5	TRBJ2-3	TGTGCCAGCAAGGCAGATACGCAGTATTTT	CASKADTQYF
NA	once	TRBV7-4	TRBJ2-3	TGTGCCAGCAGCCCCCCCCCAGATACGCAGTATTTT	CASSPPPDTQYF
NA	few	TRBV10-3	TRBJ2-7	TGTGCCATCATGAATCCGCAGGGCCCCCTTTACGAGCAGTACTTC	CAIMNPQGPLYEQYF
NA	NA	TRBV15	TRBJ1-1	TGTGCCACCGGGGCAGGGAAGGGCACTGAAGCTTTCTTT	CATGAGKGTEAFF
NA	few	TRBV12-3/TRBV12-4	TRBJ1-2	TGTGCCAGCAGTTTAGAGAGGGGTCGTGCTAACTATGGCTACACCTTC	CASSLERGRANYGYTF
TRBD1	NA	TRBV11-2	TRBJ1-1	TGTGCCAGCAGAGAGGGGGCGCGGACTGAAGCTTTCTTT	CASREGARTEAFF
NA	few	TRBV7-9	TRBJ1-4	TGTGCCAGCAGCCCAGGCGTCAGGGGCGGTGAAAAACTGTTTTTT	CASSPGVRGGEKLFF
NA	many	TRBV7-2	TRBJ2-3	TGTGCCAGCAGCCCCCCAGGGTCAGATACGCAGTATTTT	CASSPPGSDTQYF
NA	NA	TRBV6-5	TRBJ1-2	TGTGCCAGCAGACCCCGGGGTAGAGGCTACACCTTC	CASRPRGRGYTF
NA	NA	TRBV29-1	TRBJ1-1	TGCAGCGCCCAGGATGGGGGAGGAACTGAAGCTTTCTTT	CSAQDGGGTEAFF
TRBD2	NA	TRBV7-9	TRBJ2-7	TGTGCCAGCAGCTCTAGCGGGAGGTCGGACTACGAGCAGTACTTC	CASSSSGRSDYEQYF
TRBD1	NA	TRBV27	TRBJ2-2	TGTGCCAGCGGTTATTCAGGGGGTTCCACCGGGGAGCTGTTTTTT	CASGYSGGSTGELFF
NA	once	TRBV7-6	TRBJ2-5	TGTGCCAGCAGCTTTGACGCTTTGGAGACCCAGTACTTC	CASSFDALETQYF
TRBD1	NA	TRBV6-6	TRBJ2-5	TGTGCCAGCAGGGGCCTACAGGGGGACCAAGAGACCCAGTACTTC	CASRGLQGDQETQYF
NA	NA	TRBV12-3/TRBV12-4	TRBJ1-2	TGTGCCAGCAGTCCGCCGGGGGGGATCGGCTATGGCTACACCTTC	CASSPPGGIGYGYTF
NA	NA	TRBV14	TRBJ2-1	TGTGCCAGCAGCCAAGATCGGTGGGTGAGCTCCTACAATGAGCAGTTCTTC	CASSQDRWVSSYNEQFF
NA	NA	TRBV9	TRBJ2-7	TGTGCCAGCAGCGTTACAGGGAGCTCCTACGAGCAGTACTTC	CASSVTGSSYEQYF
NA	NA	TRBV19	TRBJ1-1	TGTGCCACCCTTGGGGGCTACACTGAAGCTTTCTTT	CATLGGYTEAFF
NA	few	TRBV10-3	TRBJ1-4	TGTGCCATCAGTGATTCTCCCAGGGAAAAACTGTTTTTT	CAISDSPREKLFF
TRBD1	NA	TRBV12-3/TRBV12-4	TRBJ1-1	TGTGCAAGCAGTCTGACAGGGCTTAACACGGAAGCTTTCTTT	CASSLTGLNTEAFF
NA	few	TRBV29-1	TRBJ2-7	TGCAGCGTTGAGATGTCTACCTACGAGCAGTACTTC	CSVEMSTYEQYF
NA	many	TRBV7-6	TRBJ2-1	TGTGCCAGCAGCCCGGGTGGGGGCTCCTACAATGAGCAGTTCTTC	CASSPGGGSYNEQFF
NA	NA	TRBV12-5	TRBJ2-1	TGTGCTAGTGTCATCGGGGGGACATCCTACAATGAGCAGTTCTTC	CASVIGGTSYNEQFF
NA	NA	TRBV19	TRBJ1-4	TGTGCCAGTACCGGAAAGGCAAGAAATGAAAAACTGTTTTTT	CASTGKARNEKLFF
NA	few	TRBV7-3	TRBJ2-3	TGTGCCAGCAGCTTAGGGGAAGGAGATACGCAGTATTTT	CASSLGEGDTQYF
TRBD2	NA	TRBV7-3	TRBJ2-3	TGTGCCAGCAGCTCCAGCGGGAGTTCAGATACGCAGTATTTT	CASSSSGSSDTQYF
TRBD2	NA	TRBV6-1	TRBJ2-7	TGTGCCAGCAGTGAAATCTCGGGAGGAGGCTACGAGCAGTACTTC	CASSEISGGGYEQYF
NA	NA	TRBV6-5	TRBJ2-5	TGTGCCAGCAGTTACCTCCTCGACAGGGAGACCCAGTACTTC	CASSYLLDRETQYF
NA	NA	TRBV15	TRBJ2-7	TGTGCCACCAGCAGCCCCCTGGAGGGTAATAGCGAGCAGTACTTC	CATSSPLEGNSEQYF
NA	NA	TRBV7-9	TRBJ2-7	TGTGCCAGCAGCTGGGGTTACGAGCAGTACTTC	CASSWGYEQYF